A single sample is the source of the 31 T cell receptor beta chains below, sequenced in a study of identical twins. TCRdb re-derived calls from the 5' RACE reads in MiXCR, one entry per CDR3 protein. The repertoire includes 430,000 or so distinct CDR3 sequences, 24% of them detected once, and about 2.9% sits in the top ten. In addition, the sample was reused for a study of T cells expressing NK-cell markers.

Source material: CD4+ T cells sorted from blood. Receptor source: a woman under 30 in good health.

The rearrangement joins TRBV11-2 to TRBJ2-5; maybe TRBD1 (5 bases). V was trimmed by 6 bases and J by 2 bases, leaving 16 bases between them. Germline-derived CDR1 and CDR2 are SGHAT and FQNNGV. The CDR3 is 15 amino acids. CDR3 residues: CASRTRQFGQETQYF. The CDR3 coding sequence is TGTGCCAGCAGAACCAGACAGTTTGGGCAAGAGACCCAGTACTTC.

This clonotype was observed a handful of times. The chain recombines TRBV20-1 with TRBJ2-7, with TRBD2 matching 8 bases. The ends lost 3 bases at V and 7 bases at J; junction bases unmatched: 11. Germline V lookup: CDR1 DFQATT, CDR2 SNEGSKA (reference sequence). This CDR3 region has 14 residues. As DNA, the CDR3 is TGCAGTGCTAGGTATAGCGGGGCGGCGCGGGAGCAGTACTTC. This encodes CSARYSGAAREQYF.

A few counts support this clonotype. This chain joins TRBV12-3 or TRBV12-4 and TRBJ2-3, with a possible D match to TRBD1 (5 bases). This CDR3 is 13 amino acids long. Between the trimmed V and J ends, which lost 6 bases and 2 bases, there was a span of 9 bases. CDR3 protein: CASRGAFTDTQYF. CDR3 coding DNA: TGTGCCAGCAGAGGGGCTTTCACAGATACGCAGTATTTT.

V is TRBV12-3 or TRBV12-4 and J is TRBJ2-1, with no clear D. V lost 6 bases and J 7 bases, leaving 13 bases between the germline ends. This CDR3 has 13 residues. CDR3 in DNA: TGTGCCAGCAGGATGTGGCTCGGGAATGAGCAGTTCTTC. As protein: CASRMWLGNEQFF.

CDR3: CASILRGAAFF. In DNA, the CDR3 is TGTGCCAGCATCCTCCGGGGGGCAGCTTTCTTT. The chain is built from TRBV2 and TRBJ1-1, with D perhaps matching TRBD1 (6 bases). Trimming left V 7 bases short and J 10 bases short, with 13 bases between. Germline V CDR1 and CDR2: SNHLY, FYNNEI. This CDR3 comprises 11 residues.

The rearrangement joins TRBV10-3 to TRBJ2-1; 8 bases align to TRBD2. Looked up from germline, CDR1 is ENHRY and CDR2 is SYGVKD. The CDR3 loop spans 14 amino acids. Losses at the gene ends were 5 bases for V and 3 bases for J; bases not matched to a gene: 3. The CDR3 bases are TGTGCCATCAGTCGGGAGGGCCTCTACAATGAGCAGTTCTTC. Translation: CAISREGLYNEQFF.

This clonotype was recorded at least ten times. The genes are TRBV11-2 and TRBJ1-1, with D possibly matching TRBD1 (5 bases). Trimming took off 3 bases at V and 3 bases at J, with 11 bases between the two ends. The CDR3 totals 14 residues. The germline CDR1 and CDR2 sequences are SGHAT and FQNNGV. CDR3 DNA: TGTGCCAGCAGCTTCCTAGGGGATGACACTGAAGCTTTCTTT. It yields the protein CASSFLGDDTEAFF.

This clonotype was recorded a few times. The rearrangement uses TRBV12-3 or TRBV12-4 and TRBJ1-1, with a tentative D call TRBD1 (5 bases). This CDR3 spans 14 amino acids. The V gene lost 8 bases and the J gene lost 11 bases, with 24 bases spanning the gap. The CDR3 loop is CASRPVGRFIVAFF. In DNA form, the CDR3 reads TGTGCCAGCCGACCGGTGGGGCGATTTATCGTGGCTTTCTTT.

This clonotype has a count of ten or more. CDR3 loop: CASSDRGEKLFF. The DNA for the CDR3 is TGTGCCAGCAGTGACAGGGGTGAAAAACTGTTTTTT. The chain is built from TRBV12-3 or TRBV12-4 and TRBJ1-4, with 8 positions matching TRBD1. The CDR3 is 12 residues long. V dropped 5 bases and J dropped 7; count of bases not matched to a gene: 0.

There are a few counts of this clonotype. The chain has TRBV7-9 and TRBJ2-7; D call uncertain. The V gene lost 4 bases and the J gene lost 3 bases, with 16 bases spanning the gap. Germline CDR1 reads SEHNR; CDR2 reads FQNEAQ (reference sequence). The length of the CDR3 is 15 residues. As DNA, the CDR3 is TGTGCCAGCAGCTCGGACCGGGTCGGCGGCTACGAGCAGTACTTC. It encodes CASSSDRVGGYEQYF.

The CDR3 nucleotides are TGTGCCAGCAGCCCGGGGACTAGCGGGACCCAGTACTTC. This sequence encodes CASSPGTSGTQYF. The chain is built from TRBV7-2 and TRBJ2-5; 11 bases are a match to TRBD2. The CDR3 covers 13 residues. Losses at the gene ends were 5 bases for V and 7 bases for J; bases not matched to a gene: 3. Germline V gene data show CDR1 as SGHTA and CDR2 as FQGNSA.

The gene calls are TRBV10-3 and TRBJ2-7; D not resolved. The V gene lost 6 bases and the J gene lost 0 bases, with 9 bases spanning the gap. Germline-derived CDR1 and CDR2 are ENHRY and SYGVKD. The CDR3 spans 13 residues. The CDR3 loop reads CAISTVSSYEQYF. DNA for the CDR3: TGTGCCATCAGCACGGTCAGCTCCTACGAGCAGTACTTC.

This clonotype was counted a few times. The chain links TRBV20-1 to TRBJ1-6, with 7 bases matching TRBD1. V lost 3 bases, J lost 8 bases, and 7 bases stayed unmatched. CDR3 length: 14 amino acids. CDR1 and CDR2 (germline): DFQATT, SNEGSKA (reference sequence). CDR3 amino acids: CSASDDRDHSPLHF. The CDR3 region has the DNA TGCAGTGCTAGCGATGACAGGGACCATTCACCCCTCCACTTT.

This chain joins TRBV15 and TRBJ2-6; TRBD1 agrees at 7 bases. The CDR3 contains 17 residues. The J segment lost 0 bases and the V segment lost 1 base, leaving 3 bases of the junction unmatched. Germline loops: CDR1 LNHNV, CDR2 YYDKDF (reference sequence). CDR3 coding DNA: TGTGCCACCAGCAGAGGACAGGGCAACTCTGGGGCCAACGTCCTGACTTTC. Translating gives CATSRGQGNSGANVLTF.

In this sample, this clonotype turned up many times. The rearrangement uses TRBV20-1 and TRBJ2-2; D is possibly TRBD1 or TRBD2 (5 bases each). Germline-derived CDR1 and CDR2 are DFQATT and SNEGSKA (reference sequence). Trimming cost V 6 bases and J 1 base, with 9 bases left between them. This CDR3 is built from 13 residues. CDR3 amino acids: CSAWDGNTGELFF. DNA for the CDR3: TGCAGTGCCTGGGACGGGAACACCGGGGAGCTGTTTTTT.

The CDR3 reads CASSYRDRRPYEQYF. CDR3 nucleotides: TGTGCCAGCAGCTACCGGGACAGGAGACCCTACGAGCAGTACTTC. The genes are TRBV7-2 and TRBJ2-7, with TRBD1 matching over 8 bases. The CDR3 loop spans 15 amino acids. Per germline, CDR1 SGHTA and CDR2 FQGNSA. J was trimmed by 2 bases and V by 4 bases; bases with no gene match: 7.

This clonotype was observed a handful of times. The rearrangement uses TRBV20-1 and TRBJ1-5, with 9 positions matching TRBD1. Germline values: CDR1 DFQATT, CDR2 SNEGSKA (reference sequence). This CDR3 is built from 14 residues. Trimming cost V 5 bases and J 7 bases; bases outside gene matches: 9. Here the CDR3 reads CSAQSGQGRQPQHF. The CDR3, as DNA: TGCAGTGCTCAGTCGGGACAGGGACGACAGCCCCAGCATTTT.

The V call is TRBV20-1, the J call TRBJ2-7; 8 nucleotides align to TRBD1. The germline gives CDR1 DFQATT, CDR2 SNEGSKA (reference sequence). The CDR3 contains 14 residues. The V segment lost 6 bases and the J segment 7 bases; nucleotides outside the gene matches: 14. The CDR3 spells CSARPGGVFYEQYF. DNA of the CDR3: TGCAGTGCAAGGCCAGGGGGCGTTTTTTATGAGCAGTACTTC.

V usage is TRBV9 and J usage is TRBJ1-1; 9 bases match TRBD1. The trim removed 4 bases at V and 3 bases at J, leaving 4 bases unmatched. CDR3 size: 14 residues. The germline V gene encodes CDR1 SGDLS and CDR2 YYNGEE. The CDR3 here is CASSPGQGHTEAFF. DNA of the CDR3: TGTGCCAGCAGCCCAGGACAGGGGCACACTGAAGCTTTCTTT.

V gene TRBV5-1 combines with J gene TRBJ2-3; unclear D gene. The ends were cut back, 4 bases at V and 0 bases at J, with 12 bases in the middle. CDR3 length: 15 amino acids. CDR1 is SGHRS, CDR2 YFSETQ, per germline. CDR3 loop: CASSPYPSSTDTQYF. The CDR3 DNA is TGCGCCAGCAGCCCCTACCCCTCTAGCACAGATACGCAGTATTTT.

V usage is TRBV7-2 and J usage is TRBJ1-2, with a weak D call TRBD1 (5 bases). Germline-derived CDR1 and CDR2 are SGHTA and FQGNSA. This CDR3 contains 13 residues. Trimming left V 2 bases short and J 7 bases short, with 11 bases between. CDR3 region: CASSLTGTGGYTF. The CDR3 DNA follows: TGTGCCAGCAGCTTAACCGGGACGGGTGGCTACACCTTC.

The chain employs TRBV5-1 and TRBJ2-1; D might be TRBD1 or TRBD2, each matching 5 bases. V dropped 0 bases and J dropped 15 bases, with 13 bases sitting between them. Germline V gene lookup returns CDR1 SGHRS and CDR2 YFSETQ. The CDR3 is 12 residues long. This chain's CDR3 is CASSLAGSSAFF. The CDR3 coding sequence is TGCGCCAGCAGCTTGGCAGGGAGTTCGGCGTTCTTC.

This clonotype has a count of ten or more. This chain joins TRBV12-3 or TRBV12-4 and TRBJ2-3; 9 bases are shared with TRBD2. CDR3 length: 15 amino acids. Trimming removed 3 bases from V and 3 bases from J; junction bases left unmatched: 4. The CDR3 loop is CASSFYSGRTDTQYF. CDR3 DNA sequence: TGTGCCAGCAGTTTCTATAGCGGGAGAACAGATACGCAGTATTTT.

CDR3 sequence: CSARDLRRQGGSYEQYF. The CDR3 DNA reads TGCAGTGCTAGAGACCTTCGAAGACAGGGGGGCTCCTACGAGCAGTACTTC. The chain is built from TRBV20-1 and TRBJ2-7, with TRBD1 identical over 9 bases. The germline V gene has CDR1 DFQATT and CDR2 SNEGSKA (reference sequence). The CDR3 sequence is 17 residues long. J gave up 0 bases and V 0 bases, and 9 bases lay outside the gene matches.

The V call is TRBV7-2, the J call TRBJ1-1; TRBD1 matches at 11 bases. V lost 5 bases, J lost 8 bases, and 7 bases stayed unmatched. CDR3 length: 14 residues. In germline, CDR1 is SGHTA, CDR2 FQGNSA. CDR3 bases: TGTGCCAGCAGCCCCACCCGGACAGGGGGCGAAGCTTTCTTT. It codes for CASSPTRTGGEAFF.

The chain has TRBV7-2 and TRBJ1-1, with no clear D. V shed 1 base and J shed 5 bases, with 8 bases lying between them. The germline V gene encodes CDR1 SGHTA and CDR2 FQGNSA. This CDR3 has 13 residues. In nucleotides, the CDR3 is TGTGCCAGCAGCTTAGAAATTTTTACTGAAGCTTTCTTT. Protein sequence: CASSLEIFTEAFF. The whole variable domain, filled in from reference TRBV7-2 and TRBJ1-1, reads GAGVSQSPSNKVTEKGKDVELRCDPISGHTALYWYRQSLGQGLEFLIYFQGNSAPDKSGLPSDRFSAERTGGSVSTLTIQRTQQEDSAVYLCASSLEIFTEAFFGQGTRLTVV.

This clonotype was found once. V is TRBV10-1 and J is TRBJ2-7; 11 bases map to TRBD1. V was pared by 3 bases and J by 3 bases, with 4 bases of the junction left unmatched. The CDR3 has 15 amino acids. Per germline, CDR1 WNHNN and CDR2 SYGVQD (reference sequence). This chain's CDR3 is CASSDPGQGDYEQYF. DNA for the CDR3: TGCGCCAGCAGTGATCCGGGACAGGGGGACTACGAGCAGTACTTC.

This clonotype was seen more than once but under ten times. V and J are TRBV7-2 and TRBJ2-7; TRBD1 aligns across 8 bases. CDR3 length equals 15 residues. Losses at the gene ends were 5 bases for V and 6 bases for J; bases not matched to a gene: 12. Per germline, CDR1 SGHTA and CDR2 FQGNSA. The CDR3 nucleotides read TGTGCCAGCAGCCCCGATCGGACAGGGACTCGCGAGCAGTACTTC. Translating gives CASSPDRTGTREQYF.

This clonotype was detected only a few times. This chain links TRBV20-1 with TRBJ1-2; maybe TRBD1 (5 bases). The V and J ends lost 8 bases and 6 bases respectively, with 13 bases between them. The CDR3 is made up of 11 amino acids. CDR1 is DFQATT and CDR2 is SNEGSKA in the germline V gene (reference sequence). The CDR3 bases are TGCAGTTACGGGACTTTCGATGGCTACACCTTC. As protein: CSYGTFDGYTF.

Only a few counts were recorded for this clonotype. The chain links TRBV20-1 to TRBJ2-3, with a possible D match to TRBD2 (6 bases). The germline CDR1 and CDR2 sequences are DFQATT and SNEGSKA (reference sequence). The CDR3 loop spans 15 amino acids. V lost 5 bases and J lost 0, with 15 bases in between. The CDR3, as DNA: TGCAGTGCTTCCGGGGTAGCGGCTAGCACAGATACGCAGTATTTT. It codes for CSASGVAASTDTQYF.

The chain employs TRBV19 and TRBJ1-1, with D hard to call. CDR1 and CDR2 (germline): LNHDA, SQIVND (reference sequence). Deletions cut 1 base from V and 8 bases from J, with 8 bases between. CDR3 length equals 12 residues. The DNA of the CDR3 is TGTGCCAGTAGTATAGTAGGGATGGAAGCTTTCTTT. As protein: CASSIVGMEAFF.